This TCR beta chain was sequenced during a study of cytomegalovirus exposure and HLA in healthy donors. PCR employed 60 Vbeta and 13 Jbeta primers. Assay used: immunoSEQ multiplex PCR; TCRdb lists only in-frame clones, some missing. This repertoire shows around 97,000 clones, 73% found once; its top ten account for more than 3%. The receptor's source is a middle-aged man in good health and CMV-seronegative. The sequenced sample consisted of PBMCs.

The CDR3 loop is CASSLRTVNTEAFF. CDR3 bases: TGTGCCAGCAGCTTACGGACAGTGAACACTGAAGCTTTCTTT. The gene calls are TRBV7-9 and TRBJ1-1; perhaps TRBD1 as D (6 bases). V dropped 2 bases and J dropped 0 bases, with 7 bases sitting between them. Germline V CDR1 and CDR2: SEHNR, FQNEAQ (reference sequence). The CDR3 is made up of 14 amino acids.